The rows below give T cell receptor beta chains drawn from one sample of a study of metastatic and nonmetastatic thyroid tumors. TCRdb reprocessed the PCR reads using MiXCR. The table has around 20,000 clones, about 16% seen once. The sequenced material came from tumor tissue. The receptors stem from a female donor with papillary thyroid cancer or a benign thyroid nodule (not recorded which). Some clones in this sample may be carry-over from other donors' samples. The CDR3 runs from the conserved cysteine through the conserved F or W. Where a row states a size, it is once, few, many or the class of an expanded clone; other rows omit it.

V: TRBV6-2/TRBV6-3
size: few
CDR3: CASSYVDNQPQHF

V: TRBV19
size: large
CDR3: CASSGQHGYTF

V: TRBV3-1
size: -
CDR3: CASSQSAWGAAGKAFF

V: TRBV10-3
size: many
CDR3: CAISEFTGGETQYF

V: TRBV30
size: many
CDR3: CAWSNRQLMNTEAFF

V: TRBV12-3/TRBV12-4
size: -
CDR3: CASSRACSTGELFF

V: TRBV20-1
size: many
CDR3: CSAVAEISYEQYF

V: TRBV2
size: few
CDR3: CAGSDGRILPGEQYF

V: TRBV20-1
size: -
CDR3: CSAPGQSNYGYTF

V: TRBV19
size: medium-sized
CDR3: CASSARTGQPQHF

V: TRBV6-2/TRBV6-3
size: many
CDR3: CASSDTGELFF

V: TRBV29-1
size: many
CDR3: CSGDSGGAGEQFF

V: TRBV18
size: -
CDR3: CASSPQLLAAGEEQFF

V: TRBV12-3/TRBV12-4
size: many
CDR3: CASSFPHEGSSGNTIYF

V: TRBV30
size: many
CDR3: CACNRAFYNSPLHF

V: TRBV27
size: many
CDR3: CASSFQGPRTEAFF

V: TRBV6-4
size: -
CDR3: CASRPTTGPILAGEPTDTQYF

V: TRBV6-5
size: many
CDR3: CASSYGTGGRRETQYF

V: TRBV20-1
size: many
CDR3: CNASPWGLVTPNEQFF

V: TRBV18
size: -
CDR3: CASSPLDSSGNTIYF

V: TRBV5-4
size: many
CDR3: CASTLPQGYGANVLTF

V: TRBV28
size: -
CDR3: CASSYTTGYYINQPQHF

V: TRBV28
size: many
CDR3: CASKDHRSTDTQYF

V: TRBV20-1
size: medium-sized
CDR3: CRGPDRVSGNTIYF

V: TRBV2
size: many
CDR3: CASSQLAEAFF

V: TRBV27
size: medium-sized
CDR3: CASSLRASPFYEQYF

V: TRBV2
size: -
CDR3: CASSLGLGGGGYEQYF

V: TRBV11-3
size: many
CDR3: CASSRRNTGELFF

V: TRBV7-3
size: -
CDR3: CASSLGSIETQYF

V: TRBV20-1
size: many
CDR3: CSALGQLSNQPQHF

V: TRBV7-8
size: many
CDR3: CASSLSTEAFF

V: TRBV3-1
size: many
CDR3: CASSQGHNNQPQHF

V: TRBV7-8
size: many
CDR3: CASSLGRGGSGQETQYF

V: TRBV20-1
size: many
CDR3: CSAAPIVRVLVGNEQFF

V: TRBV28
size: many
CDR3: CASSSFIDSYNEQFF

V: TRBV7-3
size: many
CDR3: CASSLNGASADTQYF

V: TRBV7-2
size: -
CDR3: CASSSRQYFPLHF

V: TRBV6-1
size: many
CDR3: CASSEWSTTYGYTF

V: TRBV28
size: -
CDR3: CASRSPPGQGVGELFF

V: TRBV27
size: many
CDR3: CASSLTLGARIGYTF